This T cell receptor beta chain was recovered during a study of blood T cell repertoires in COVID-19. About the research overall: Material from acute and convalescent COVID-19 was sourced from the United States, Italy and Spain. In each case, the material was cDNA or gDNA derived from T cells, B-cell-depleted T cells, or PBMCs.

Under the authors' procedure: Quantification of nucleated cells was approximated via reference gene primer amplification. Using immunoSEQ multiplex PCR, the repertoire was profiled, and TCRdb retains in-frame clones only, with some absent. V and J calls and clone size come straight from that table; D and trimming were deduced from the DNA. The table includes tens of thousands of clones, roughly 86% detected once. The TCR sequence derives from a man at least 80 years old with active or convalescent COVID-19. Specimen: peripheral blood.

The CDR3 coding sequence is TGTGCCAGCAGCTTAGCGGGGGGAGCTGAAGCTTTCTTT. This sequence encodes CASSLAGGAEAFF. The chain has TRBV7-2 and TRBJ1-1; D may be TRBD1 (5 bases). Germline CDR1 reads SGHTA; CDR2 reads FQGNSA. The V gene lost 0 bases and the J gene lost 6 bases, with 8 bases spanning the gap. The CDR3 loop spans 13 amino acids.